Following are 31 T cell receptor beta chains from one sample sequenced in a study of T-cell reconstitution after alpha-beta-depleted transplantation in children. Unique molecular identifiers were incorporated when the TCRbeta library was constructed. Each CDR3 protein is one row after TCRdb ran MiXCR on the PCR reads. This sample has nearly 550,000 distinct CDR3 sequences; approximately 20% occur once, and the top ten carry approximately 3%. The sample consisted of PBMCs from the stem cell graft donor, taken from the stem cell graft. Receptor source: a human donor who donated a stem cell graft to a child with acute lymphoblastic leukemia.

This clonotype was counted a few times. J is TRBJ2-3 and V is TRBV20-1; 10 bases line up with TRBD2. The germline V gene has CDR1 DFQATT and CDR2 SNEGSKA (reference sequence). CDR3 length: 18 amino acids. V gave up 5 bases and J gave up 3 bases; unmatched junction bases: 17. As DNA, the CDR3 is TGCAGTGCTCGGGCCAGGGGGCTAGCGGGAGTAAGAACAGATACGCAGTATTTT. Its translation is CSARARGLAGVRTDTQYF.

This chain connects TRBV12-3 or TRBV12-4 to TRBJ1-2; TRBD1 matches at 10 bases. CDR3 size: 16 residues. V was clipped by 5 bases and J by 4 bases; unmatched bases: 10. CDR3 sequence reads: CASSPGTGVGSYGYTF. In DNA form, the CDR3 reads TGTGCCAGCAGTCCCGGGACAGGGGTGGGGAGCTATGGCTACACCTTC.

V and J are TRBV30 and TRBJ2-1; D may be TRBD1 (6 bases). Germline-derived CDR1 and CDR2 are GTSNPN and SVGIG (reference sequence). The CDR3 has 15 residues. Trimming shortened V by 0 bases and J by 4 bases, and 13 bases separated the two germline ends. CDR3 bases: TGTGCCTGGAGTGTAGCACAGGGCATTTACAATGAGCAGTTCTTC. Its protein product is CAWSVAQGIYNEQFF.

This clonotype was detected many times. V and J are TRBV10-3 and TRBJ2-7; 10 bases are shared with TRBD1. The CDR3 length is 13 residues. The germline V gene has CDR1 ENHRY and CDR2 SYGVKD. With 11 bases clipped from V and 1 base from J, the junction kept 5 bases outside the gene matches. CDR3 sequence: CASRQGASYEQYF. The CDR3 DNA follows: TGTGCCTCCAGACAGGGGGCTTCCTACGAGCAGTACTTC.

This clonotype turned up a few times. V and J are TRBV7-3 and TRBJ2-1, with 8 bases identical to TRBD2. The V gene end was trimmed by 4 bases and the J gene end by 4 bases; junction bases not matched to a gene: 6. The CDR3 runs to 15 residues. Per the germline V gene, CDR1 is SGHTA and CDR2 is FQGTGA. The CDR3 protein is CASSSSGGPYNEQFF. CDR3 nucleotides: TGTGCCAGCAGCTCGTCGGGAGGGCCTTACAATGAGCAGTTCTTC.

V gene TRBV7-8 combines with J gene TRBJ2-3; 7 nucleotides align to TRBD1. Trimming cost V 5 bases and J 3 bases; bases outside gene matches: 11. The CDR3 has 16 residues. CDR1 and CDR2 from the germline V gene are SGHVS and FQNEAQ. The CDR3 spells CASSAFTQGWTDTQYF. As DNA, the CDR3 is TGTGCCAGCAGCGCGTTCACACAGGGGTGGACAGATACGCAGTATTTT.

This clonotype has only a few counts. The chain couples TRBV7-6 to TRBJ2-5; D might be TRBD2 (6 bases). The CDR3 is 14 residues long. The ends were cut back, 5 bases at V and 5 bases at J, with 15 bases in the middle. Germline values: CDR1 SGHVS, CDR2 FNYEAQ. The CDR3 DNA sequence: TGTGCCAGCAGCGCTAGGGACTTACGGGAGACCCAGTACTTC. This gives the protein CASSARDLRETQYF.

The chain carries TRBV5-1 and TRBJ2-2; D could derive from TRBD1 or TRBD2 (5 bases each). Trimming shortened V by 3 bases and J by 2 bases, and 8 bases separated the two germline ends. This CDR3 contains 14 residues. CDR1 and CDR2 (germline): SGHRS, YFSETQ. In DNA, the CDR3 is TGCGCCAGCAGCTGGGACGGCAACACCGGGGAGCTGTTTTTT. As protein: CASSWDGNTGELFF.

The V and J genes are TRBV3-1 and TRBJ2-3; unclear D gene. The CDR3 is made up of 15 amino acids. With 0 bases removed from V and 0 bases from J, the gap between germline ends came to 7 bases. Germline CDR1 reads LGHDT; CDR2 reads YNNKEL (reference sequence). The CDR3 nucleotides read TGTGCCAGCAGCCAAGAGACCCTGAGCACAGATACGCAGTATTTT. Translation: CASSQETLSTDTQYF.

CDR3 amino acids: CASSLALTDTEAFF. CDR3 bases: TGTGCCAGCAGCTTGGCCCTAACGGACACTGAAGCTTTCTTT. The chain couples TRBV5-6 to TRBJ1-1, with D uncertain. Germline CDR1 SGHDT, CDR2 YYEEEE. V was pared by 0 bases and J by 3 bases, with 9 bases between. There are 14 residues in the CDR3.

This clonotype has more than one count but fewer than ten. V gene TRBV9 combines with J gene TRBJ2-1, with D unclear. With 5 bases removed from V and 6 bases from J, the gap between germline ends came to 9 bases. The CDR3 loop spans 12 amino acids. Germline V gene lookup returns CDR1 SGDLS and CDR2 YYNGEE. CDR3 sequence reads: CASRRSPNEQFF. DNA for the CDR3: TGTGCCAGCAGACGAAGCCCCAATGAGCAGTTCTTC.

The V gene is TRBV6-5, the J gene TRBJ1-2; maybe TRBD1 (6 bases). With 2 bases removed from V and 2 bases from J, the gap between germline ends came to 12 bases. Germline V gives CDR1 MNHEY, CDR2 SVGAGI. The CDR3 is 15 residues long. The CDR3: CASSYSGQLNYGYTF. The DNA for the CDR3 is TGTGCCAGCAGTTACAGTGGACAGCTGAACTATGGCTACACCTTC.

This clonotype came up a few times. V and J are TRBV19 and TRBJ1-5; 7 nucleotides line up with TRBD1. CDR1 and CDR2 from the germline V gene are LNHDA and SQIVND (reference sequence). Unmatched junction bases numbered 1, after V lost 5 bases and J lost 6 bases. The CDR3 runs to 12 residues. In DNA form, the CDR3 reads TGTGCCAGTAGTGGGACAGTTCAGCCCCAGCATTTT. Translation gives CASSGTVQPQHF.

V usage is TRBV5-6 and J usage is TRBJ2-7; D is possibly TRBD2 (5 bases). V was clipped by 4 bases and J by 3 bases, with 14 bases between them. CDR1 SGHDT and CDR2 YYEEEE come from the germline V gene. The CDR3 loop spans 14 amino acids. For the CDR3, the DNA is TGTGCCAGCAGCGGGGTTATGGCGGGCTACGAGCAGTACTTC. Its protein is CASSGVMAGYEQYF.

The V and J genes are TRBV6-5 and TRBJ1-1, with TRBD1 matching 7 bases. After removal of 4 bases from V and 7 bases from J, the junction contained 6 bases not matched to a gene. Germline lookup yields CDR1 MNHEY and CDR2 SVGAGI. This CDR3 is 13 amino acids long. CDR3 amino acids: CASSLTGFDEAFF. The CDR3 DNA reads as TGTGCCAGCAGTTTGACAGGGTTCGATGAAGCTTTCTTT.

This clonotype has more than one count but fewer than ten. CDR3 sequence (DNA): TGTGCCAGCAGCCACCTCTCAAACACCGGGGAGCTGTTTTTT. Translated: CASSHLSNTGELFF. The chain has TRBV12-3 or TRBV12-4 and TRBJ2-2; unclear D gene. The CDR3 contains 14 residues. The V and J ends lost 6 bases and 2 bases respectively, with 10 bases between them.

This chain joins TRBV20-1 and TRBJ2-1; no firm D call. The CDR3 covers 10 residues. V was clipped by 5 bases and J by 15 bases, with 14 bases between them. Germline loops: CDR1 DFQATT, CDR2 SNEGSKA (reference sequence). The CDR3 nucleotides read TGCAGTGCTGACGAGCTCGCTCGGTTCTTC. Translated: CSADELARFF.

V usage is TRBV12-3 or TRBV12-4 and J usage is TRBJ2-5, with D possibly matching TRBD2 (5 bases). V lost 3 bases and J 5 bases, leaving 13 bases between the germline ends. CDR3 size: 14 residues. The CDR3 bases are TGTGCCAGCAGTTTCGGGAACCCGGCGGAGACCCAGTACTTC. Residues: CASSFGNPAETQYF.

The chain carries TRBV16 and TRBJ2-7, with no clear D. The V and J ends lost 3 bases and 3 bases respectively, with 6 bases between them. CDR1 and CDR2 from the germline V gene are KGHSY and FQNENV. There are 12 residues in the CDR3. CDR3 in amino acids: CASSQGIYEQYF. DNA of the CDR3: TGTGCCAGCAGCCAGGGAATCTACGAGCAGTACTTC.

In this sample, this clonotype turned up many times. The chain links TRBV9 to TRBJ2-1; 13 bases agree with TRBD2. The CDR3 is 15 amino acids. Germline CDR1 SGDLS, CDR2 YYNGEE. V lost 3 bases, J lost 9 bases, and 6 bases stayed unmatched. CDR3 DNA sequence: TGTGCCAGCAGCGGAGGACTAGCGGGAGTGAGTGAGCAGTTCTTC. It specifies CASSGGLAGVSEQFF.

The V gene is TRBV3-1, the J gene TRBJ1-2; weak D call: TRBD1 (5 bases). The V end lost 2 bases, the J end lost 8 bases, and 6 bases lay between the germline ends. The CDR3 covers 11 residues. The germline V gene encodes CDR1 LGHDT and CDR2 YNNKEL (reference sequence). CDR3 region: CASSQRDGYTF. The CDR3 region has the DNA TGTGCCAGCAGCCAAAGGGACGGCTACACCTTC.

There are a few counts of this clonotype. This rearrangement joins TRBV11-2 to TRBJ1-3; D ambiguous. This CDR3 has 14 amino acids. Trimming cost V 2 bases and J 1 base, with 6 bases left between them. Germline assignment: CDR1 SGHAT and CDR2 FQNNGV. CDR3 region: CASSLSHSGNTIYF. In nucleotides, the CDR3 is TGTGCCAGCAGCTTAAGTCATTCTGGAAACACCATATATTTT.

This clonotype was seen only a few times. CDR3 sequence: CASSNSGPSYNEQFF. CDR3 sequence (DNA): TGTGCCAGCAGTAATAGCGGGCCCTCCTACAATGAGCAGTTCTTC. This sequence joins TRBV27 and TRBJ2-1; 7 bases match TRBD2. CDR1 is MNHEY and CDR2 is SMNVEV in the germline V gene (reference sequence). After removal of 5 bases from V and 0 bases from J, the junction contained 4 bases not matched to a gene. The CDR3 is 15 amino acids.

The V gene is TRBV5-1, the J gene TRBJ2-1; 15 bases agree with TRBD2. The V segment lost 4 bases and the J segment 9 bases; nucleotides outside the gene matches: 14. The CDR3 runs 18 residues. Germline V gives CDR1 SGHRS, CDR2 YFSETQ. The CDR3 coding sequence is TGCGCCAGCAGCCCGAGGACGGGACTAGCGGGAGGTGCGGGTGAGCAGTTCTTC. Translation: CASSPRTGLAGGAGEQFF.

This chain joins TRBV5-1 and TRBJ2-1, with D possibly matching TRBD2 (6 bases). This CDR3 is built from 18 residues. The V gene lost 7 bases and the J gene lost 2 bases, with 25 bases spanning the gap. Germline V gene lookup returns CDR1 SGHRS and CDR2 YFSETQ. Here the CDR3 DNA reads TGCGCCAGCGGCTCCCCCCGTGGGGTTAGCGGACCCTACAATGAGCAGTTCTTC. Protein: CASGSPRGVSGPYNEQFF.

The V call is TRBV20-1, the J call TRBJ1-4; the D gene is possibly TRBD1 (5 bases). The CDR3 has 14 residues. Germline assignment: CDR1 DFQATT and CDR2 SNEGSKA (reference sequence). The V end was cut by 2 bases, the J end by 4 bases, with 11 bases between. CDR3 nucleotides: TGCAGTGCTAGAAGGGGCAGAGATAATGAAAAACTGTTTTTT. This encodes CSARRGRDNEKLFF.

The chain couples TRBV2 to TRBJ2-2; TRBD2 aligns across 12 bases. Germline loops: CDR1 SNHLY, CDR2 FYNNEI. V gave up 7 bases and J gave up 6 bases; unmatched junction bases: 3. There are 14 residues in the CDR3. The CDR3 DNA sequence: TGTGCCAGCATGGGGACTAGCGGGCCCGGGGAGCTGTTTTTT. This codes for CASMGTSGPGELFF.

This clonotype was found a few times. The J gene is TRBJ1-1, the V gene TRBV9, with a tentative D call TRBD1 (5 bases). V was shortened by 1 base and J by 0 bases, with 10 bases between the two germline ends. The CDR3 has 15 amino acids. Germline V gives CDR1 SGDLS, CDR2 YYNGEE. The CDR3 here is CASSVKGSMNTEAFF. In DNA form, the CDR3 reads TGTGCCAGCAGCGTAAAGGGGTCTATGAACACTGAAGCTTTCTTT.

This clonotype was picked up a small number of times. The CDR3 DNA reads TGTGCCAGCTCACTCGGGACAGGTGAGACCTACGAGCAGTACTTC. Protein: CASSLGTGETYEQYF. V usage is TRBV18 and J usage is TRBJ2-7; 8 nucleotides match TRBD1. The ends lost 4 bases at V and 2 bases at J; junction bases unmatched: 7. Germline V gene sequence: CDR1 KGHSH, CDR2 LQKENI. The CDR3 runs to 15 residues. Looking up the rest from reference TRBV18 and TRBJ2-7 gives the full variable domain: NAGVMQNPRHLVRRRGQEARLRCSPMKGHSHVYWYRQLPEEGLKFMVYLQKENIIDESGMPKERFSAEFPKEGPSILRIQQVVRGDSAAYFCASSLGTGETYEQYFGPGTRLTVT.

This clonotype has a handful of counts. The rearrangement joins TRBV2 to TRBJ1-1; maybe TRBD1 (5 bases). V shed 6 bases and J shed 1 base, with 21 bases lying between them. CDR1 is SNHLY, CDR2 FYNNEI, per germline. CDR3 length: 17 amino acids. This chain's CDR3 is CASSGPNGGARNTEAFF. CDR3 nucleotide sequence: TGTGCCAGCAGCGGGCCTAATGGAGGGGCGCGGAACACTGAAGCTTTCTTT.

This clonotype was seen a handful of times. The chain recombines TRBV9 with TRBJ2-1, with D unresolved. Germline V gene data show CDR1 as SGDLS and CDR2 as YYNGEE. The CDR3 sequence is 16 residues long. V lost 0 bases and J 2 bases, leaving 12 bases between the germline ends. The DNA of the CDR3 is TGTGCCAGCAGCGTAGCGGGCGAGTACACCTACAATGAGCAGTTCTTC. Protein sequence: CASSVAGEYTYNEQFF. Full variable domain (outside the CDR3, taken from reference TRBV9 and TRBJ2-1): DSGVTQTPKHLITATGQRVTLRCSPRSGDLSVYWYQQSLDQGLQFLIQYYNGEERAKGNILERFSAQQFPDLHSELNLSSLELGDSALYFCASSVAGEYTYNEQFFGPGTRLTVL.